This T cell receptor beta chain is from a study of blood T cell repertoires in COVID-19. Trimming left V 2 bases short and J 8 bases short, with 13 bases between. CDR1 is KGHSH, CDR2 LQKENI, per germline. This CDR3 is 14 amino acids long. In the authors' workflow: From reference gene primer amplification, estimates of nucleated cell counts were derived. Measured with immunoSEQ multiplex PCR; TCRdb has only the in-frame clones, and not every one. The DNA gave D and trimming, while V, J and clone size come from that table. This sample has under 350,000 clones, with around 87% found just once. This sequence joins TRBV18 and TRBJ2-1; possibly TRBD2 for D (7 bases). The source of this sequence is a man aged 18 to 29 with active or convalescent COVID-19. Specimen: peripheral blood. DNA for the CDR3: TGTGCCAGCTCACCATCGACGGGGGGCGATGAGCAGTTCTTC. It encodes CASSPSTGGDEQFF.